This TCR beta chain was obtained from a study of molecular identifiers for immune sequencing clone quantification. The CDR3 consists of 13 residues. The ends were cut back, 4 bases at V and 7 bases at J, with 14 bases in the middle. Germline loops: CDR1 DFQATT, CDR2 SNEGSKA (reference sequence). This clonotype showed up many times. Each CDR3 protein is one row after TCRdb ran MiXCR on the PCR reads. The table lists over 550,000 distinct CDR3 sequences, roughly 23% of them singletons. The sequence came from a human donor in good health. Some libraries in this study had Jurkat cell RNA spiked in. Source material: naive CD8+ T cells from blood, with Jurkat cell RNA spiked in. The sample's subset: FACS-sorted CD8+CD4-CCR7+CD45RA+ naive T cells. The chain carries TRBV20-1 and TRBJ1-5; D possibly corresponds to TRBD1 (5 bases). The CDR3 here is CSAMGPETQPQHF. The CDR3 DNA sequence: TGCAGTGCTATGGGACCCGAGACCCAGCCCCAGCATTTT.